The clone carrying this T cell receptor (beta chain) was picked up a small number of times. The data derive from a study of blood T cell repertoires in COVID-19. V lost 6 bases to trimming and J lost 2 bases, with 16 bases between them. This CDR3 is built from 15 residues. CDR1 and CDR2 (germline): SNHLY, FYNNEI. Sequencing used immunoSEQ multiplex PCR; TCRdb keeps in-frame clones, though not all of them. In the table there are roughly 250,000 clones, about nine tenths of which are singletons. Sequencing input: PBMCs or T cells enriched from blood (not recorded which). The rearrangement joins TRBV2 to TRBJ1-2, with D hard to call. The TCR originated in a woman in her 30s with acute COVID-19. CDR3 residues: CASSVINSENYGYTF. DNA of the CDR3: TGTGCCAGCAGCGTCATTAACAGTGAAAACTATGGCTACACCTTC.